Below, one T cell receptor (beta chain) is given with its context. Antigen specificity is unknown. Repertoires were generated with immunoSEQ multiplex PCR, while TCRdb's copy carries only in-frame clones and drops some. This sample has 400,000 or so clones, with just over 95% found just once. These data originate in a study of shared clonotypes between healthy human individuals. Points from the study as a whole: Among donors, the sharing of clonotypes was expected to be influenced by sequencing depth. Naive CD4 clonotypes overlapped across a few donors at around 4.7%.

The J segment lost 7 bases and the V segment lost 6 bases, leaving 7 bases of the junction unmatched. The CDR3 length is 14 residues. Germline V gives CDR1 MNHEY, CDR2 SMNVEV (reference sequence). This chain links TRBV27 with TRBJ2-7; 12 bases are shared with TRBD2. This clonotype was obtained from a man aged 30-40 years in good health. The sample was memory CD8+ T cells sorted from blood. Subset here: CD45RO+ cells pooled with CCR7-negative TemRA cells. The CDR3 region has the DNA TGTGCCAGCAGGCTAGCGGGGGGGTTGGGGGAGCAGTACTTC. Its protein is CASRLAGGLGEQYF.